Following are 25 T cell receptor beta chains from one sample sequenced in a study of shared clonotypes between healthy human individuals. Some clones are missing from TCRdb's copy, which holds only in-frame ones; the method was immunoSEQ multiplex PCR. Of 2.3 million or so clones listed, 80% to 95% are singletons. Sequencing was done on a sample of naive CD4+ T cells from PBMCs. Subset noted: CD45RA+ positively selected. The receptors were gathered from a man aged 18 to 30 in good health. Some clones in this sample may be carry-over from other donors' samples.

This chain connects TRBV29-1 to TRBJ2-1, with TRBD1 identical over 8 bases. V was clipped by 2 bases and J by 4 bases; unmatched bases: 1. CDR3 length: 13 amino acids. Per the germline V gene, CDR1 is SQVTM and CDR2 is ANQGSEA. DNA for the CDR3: TGCAGCGTTGAACAGGGGGCTTACAATGAGCAGTTCTTC. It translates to CSVEQGAYNEQFF.

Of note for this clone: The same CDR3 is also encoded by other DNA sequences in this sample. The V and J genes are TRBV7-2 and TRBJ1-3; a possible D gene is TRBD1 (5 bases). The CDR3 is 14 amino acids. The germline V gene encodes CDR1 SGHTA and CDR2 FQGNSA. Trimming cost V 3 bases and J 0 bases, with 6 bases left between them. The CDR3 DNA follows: TGTGCCAGCAGCTTCGGGGGCTCTGGAAACACCATATATTTT. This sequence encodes CASSFGGSGNTIYF.

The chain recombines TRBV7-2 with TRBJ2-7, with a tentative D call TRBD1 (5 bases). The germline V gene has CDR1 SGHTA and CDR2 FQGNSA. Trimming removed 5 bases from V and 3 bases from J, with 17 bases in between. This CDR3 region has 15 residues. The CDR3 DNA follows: TGTGCCAGCAGCCCAGCCGGAGCAGGGCTCTACGAGCAGTACTTC. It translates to CASSPAGAGLYEQYF.

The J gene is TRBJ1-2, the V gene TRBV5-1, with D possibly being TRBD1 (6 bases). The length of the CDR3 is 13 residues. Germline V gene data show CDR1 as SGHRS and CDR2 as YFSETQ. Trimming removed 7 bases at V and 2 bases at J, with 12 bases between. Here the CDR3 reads CASRPGQNYGYTF. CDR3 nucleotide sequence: TGCGCCAGCCGCCCAGGACAGAACTATGGCTACACCTTC.

As DNA, the CDR3 is TGTGCCAGCAGTCCTAACAGGGTTGAAGCTTTCTTT. Encoded protein: CASSPNRVEAFF. J is TRBJ1-1 and V is TRBV2; possible D gene TRBD1, 6 bases. Trimming cost V 5 bases and J 7 bases, with 11 bases left between them. CDR1 is SNHLY and CDR2 is FYNNEI in the germline V gene. The CDR3 consists of 12 residues.

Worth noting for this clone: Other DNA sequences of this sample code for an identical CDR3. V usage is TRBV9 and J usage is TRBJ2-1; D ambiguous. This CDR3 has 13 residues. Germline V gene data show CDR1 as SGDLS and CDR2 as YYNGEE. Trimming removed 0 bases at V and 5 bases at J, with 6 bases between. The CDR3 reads CASSVGRNNEQFF. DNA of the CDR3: TGTGCCAGCAGCGTAGGCCGGAACAATGAGCAGTTCTTC. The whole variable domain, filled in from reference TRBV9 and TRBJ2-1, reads DSGVTQTPKHLITATGQRVTLRCSPRSGDLSVYWYQQSLDQGLQFLIQYYNGEERAKGNILERFSAQQFPDLHSELNLSSLELGDSALYFCASSVGRNNEQFFGPGTRLTVL.

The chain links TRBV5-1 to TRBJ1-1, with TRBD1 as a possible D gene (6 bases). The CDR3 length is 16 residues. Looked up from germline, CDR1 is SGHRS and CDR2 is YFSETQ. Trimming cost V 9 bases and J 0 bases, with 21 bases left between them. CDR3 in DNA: TGCGCCACCACCCTAGCAACAGGGAACATGAACACTGAAGCTTTCTTT. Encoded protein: CATTLATGNMNTEAFF.

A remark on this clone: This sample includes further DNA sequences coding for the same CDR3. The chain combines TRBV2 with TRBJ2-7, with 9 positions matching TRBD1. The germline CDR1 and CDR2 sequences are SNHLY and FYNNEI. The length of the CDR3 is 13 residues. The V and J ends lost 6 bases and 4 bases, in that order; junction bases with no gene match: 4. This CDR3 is CASRTGGSYEQYF. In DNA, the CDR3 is TGTGCCAGCAGGACAGGGGGGTCTTACGAGCAGTACTTC.

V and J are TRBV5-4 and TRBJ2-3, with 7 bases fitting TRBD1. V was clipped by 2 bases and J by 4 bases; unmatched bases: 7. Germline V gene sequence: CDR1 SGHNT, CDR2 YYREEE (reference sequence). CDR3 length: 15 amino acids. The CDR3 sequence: CASSLAGGEADTQYF. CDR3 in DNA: TGTGCCAGCAGCTTAGCAGGGGGTGAAGCAGATACGCAGTATTTT.

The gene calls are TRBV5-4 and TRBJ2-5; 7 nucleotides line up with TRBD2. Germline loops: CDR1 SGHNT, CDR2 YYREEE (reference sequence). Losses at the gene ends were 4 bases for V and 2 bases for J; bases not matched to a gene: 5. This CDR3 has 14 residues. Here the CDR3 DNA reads TGTGCCAGCAGCCGGGGGGACGGGCAAGAGACCCAGTACTTC. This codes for CASSRGDGQETQYF.

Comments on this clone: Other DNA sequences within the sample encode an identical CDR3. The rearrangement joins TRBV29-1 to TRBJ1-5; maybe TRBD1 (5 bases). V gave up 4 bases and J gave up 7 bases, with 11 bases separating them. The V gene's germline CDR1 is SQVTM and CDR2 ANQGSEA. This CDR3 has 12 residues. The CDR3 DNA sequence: TGCAGCGTTGGGCAGGGCGGCCAGCCCCAGCATTTT. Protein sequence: CSVGQGGQPQHF.

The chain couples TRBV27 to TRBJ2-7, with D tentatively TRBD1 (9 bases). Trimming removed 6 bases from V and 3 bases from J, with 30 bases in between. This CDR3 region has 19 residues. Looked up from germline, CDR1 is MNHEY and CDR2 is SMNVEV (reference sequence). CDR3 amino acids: CASSYYRGPELSGSYEQYF. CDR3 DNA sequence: TGTGCCAGCAGCTACTACAGGGGGCCCGAGTTAAGCGGGAGCTACGAGCAGTACTTC.

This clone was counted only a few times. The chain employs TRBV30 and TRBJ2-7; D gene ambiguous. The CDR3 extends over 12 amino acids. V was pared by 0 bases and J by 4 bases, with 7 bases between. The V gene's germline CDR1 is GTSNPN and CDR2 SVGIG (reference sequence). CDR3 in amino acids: CAWSVDGYEQYF. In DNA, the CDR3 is TGTGCCTGGAGTGTAGACGGATACGAGCAGTACTTC.

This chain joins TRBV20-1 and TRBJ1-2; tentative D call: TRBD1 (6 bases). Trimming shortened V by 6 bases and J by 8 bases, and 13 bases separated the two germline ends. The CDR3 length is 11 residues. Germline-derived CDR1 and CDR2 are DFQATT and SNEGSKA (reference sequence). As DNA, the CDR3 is TGCAGTGCCCCGGGACAAGAAGGCTACACCTTC. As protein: CSAPGQEGYTF.

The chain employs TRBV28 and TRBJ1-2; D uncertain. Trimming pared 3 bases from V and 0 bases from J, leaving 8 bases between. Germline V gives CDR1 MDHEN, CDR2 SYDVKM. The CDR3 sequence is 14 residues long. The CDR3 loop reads CASSFSPSNYGYTF. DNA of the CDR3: TGTGCCAGCAGTTTCAGCCCTTCTAACTATGGCTACACCTTC.

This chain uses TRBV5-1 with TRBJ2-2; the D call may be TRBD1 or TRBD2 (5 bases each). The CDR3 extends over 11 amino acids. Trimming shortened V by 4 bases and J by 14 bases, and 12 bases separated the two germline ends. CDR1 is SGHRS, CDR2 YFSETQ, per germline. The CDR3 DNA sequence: TGCGCCAGCAGCGGTCCGGGACGTCTGTTTTTT. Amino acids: CASSGPGRLFF. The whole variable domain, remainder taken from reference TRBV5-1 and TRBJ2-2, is KAGVTQTPRYLIKTRGQQVTLSCSPISGHRSVSWYQQTPGQGLQFLFEYFSETQRNKGNFPGRFSGRQFSNSRSEMNVSTLELGDSALYLCASSGPGRLFFGEGSRLTVL.

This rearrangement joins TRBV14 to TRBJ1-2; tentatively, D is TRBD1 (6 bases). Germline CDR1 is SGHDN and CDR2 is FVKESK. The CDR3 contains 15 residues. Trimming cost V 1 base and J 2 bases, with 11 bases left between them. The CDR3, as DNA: TGTGCCAGCAGCCAAGCCATACAGGGAAACTATGGCTACACCTTC. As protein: CASSQAIQGNYGYTF.

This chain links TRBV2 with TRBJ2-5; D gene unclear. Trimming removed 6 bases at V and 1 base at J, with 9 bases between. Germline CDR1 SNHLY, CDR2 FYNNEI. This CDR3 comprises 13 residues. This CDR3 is CASSLSFQETQYF. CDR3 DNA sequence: TGTGCCAGCAGCCTTAGCTTCCAAGAGACCCAGTACTTC.

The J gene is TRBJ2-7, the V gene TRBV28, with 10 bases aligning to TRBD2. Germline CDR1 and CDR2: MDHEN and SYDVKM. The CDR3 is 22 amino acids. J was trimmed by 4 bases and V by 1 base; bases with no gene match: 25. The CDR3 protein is CASSLSRWFGLAGASPTYEQYF. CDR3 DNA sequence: TGTGCCAGCAGTTTATCTCGCTGGTTTGGGCTAGCGGGAGCTTCCCCCACTTACGAGCAGTACTTC. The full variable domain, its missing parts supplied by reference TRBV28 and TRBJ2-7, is DVKVTQSSRYLVKRTGEKVFLECVQDMDHENMFWYRQDPGLGLRLIYFSYDVKMKEKGDIPEGYSVSREKKERFSLILESASTNQTSMYLCASSLSRWFGLAGASPTYEQYFGPGTRLTVT.

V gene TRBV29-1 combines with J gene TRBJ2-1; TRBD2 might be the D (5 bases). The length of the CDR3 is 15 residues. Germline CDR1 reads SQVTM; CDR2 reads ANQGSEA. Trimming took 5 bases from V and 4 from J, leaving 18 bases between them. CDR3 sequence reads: CSVYGSRDIYNEQFF. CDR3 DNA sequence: TGCAGCGTTTACGGTAGCCGGGATATATACAATGAGCAGTTCTTC.

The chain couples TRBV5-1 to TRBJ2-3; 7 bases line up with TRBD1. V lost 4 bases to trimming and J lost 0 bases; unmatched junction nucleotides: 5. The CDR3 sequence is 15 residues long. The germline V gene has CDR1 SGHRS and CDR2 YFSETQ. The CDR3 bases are TGCGCCAGCAGCCCCCCGGGACAGAGCACAGATACGCAGTATTTT. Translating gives CASSPPGQSTDTQYF.

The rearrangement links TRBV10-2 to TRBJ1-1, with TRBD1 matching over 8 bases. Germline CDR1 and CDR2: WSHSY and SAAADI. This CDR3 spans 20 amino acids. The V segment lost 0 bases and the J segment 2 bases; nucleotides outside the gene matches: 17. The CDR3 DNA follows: TGCGCCAGCAGTGAGTCCTGGCAGGGGGCCCAAGAAGGTTTCAACACTGAAGCTTTCTTT. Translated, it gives CASSESWQGAQEGFNTEAFF.

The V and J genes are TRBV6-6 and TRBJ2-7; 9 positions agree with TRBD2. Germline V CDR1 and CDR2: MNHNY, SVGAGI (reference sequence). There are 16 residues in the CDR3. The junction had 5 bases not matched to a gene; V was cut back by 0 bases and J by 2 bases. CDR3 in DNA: TGTGCCAGCAGTTACTCGGTCCTAGCGGGAACCTACGAGCAGTACTTC. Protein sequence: CASSYSVLAGTYEQYF.

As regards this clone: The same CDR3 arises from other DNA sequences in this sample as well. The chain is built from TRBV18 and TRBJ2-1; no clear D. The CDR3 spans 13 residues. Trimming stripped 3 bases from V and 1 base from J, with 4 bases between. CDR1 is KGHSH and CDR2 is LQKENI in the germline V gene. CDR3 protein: CASSPSSYNEQFF. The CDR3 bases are TGTGCCAGCTCACCTTCATCCTACAATGAGCAGTTCTTC.

The CDR3 DNA follows: TGCAGTGCTTGGACTGTAACCCAGTACTTC. This translates into CSAWTVTQYF. The V gene is TRBV20-1, the J gene TRBJ2-5, with a tentative D call TRBD2 (5 bases). Germline V lookup: CDR1 DFQATT, CDR2 SNEGSKA (reference sequence). The CDR3 has 10 amino acids. V was cut by 5 bases and J by 8 bases, with 9 bases left in between.